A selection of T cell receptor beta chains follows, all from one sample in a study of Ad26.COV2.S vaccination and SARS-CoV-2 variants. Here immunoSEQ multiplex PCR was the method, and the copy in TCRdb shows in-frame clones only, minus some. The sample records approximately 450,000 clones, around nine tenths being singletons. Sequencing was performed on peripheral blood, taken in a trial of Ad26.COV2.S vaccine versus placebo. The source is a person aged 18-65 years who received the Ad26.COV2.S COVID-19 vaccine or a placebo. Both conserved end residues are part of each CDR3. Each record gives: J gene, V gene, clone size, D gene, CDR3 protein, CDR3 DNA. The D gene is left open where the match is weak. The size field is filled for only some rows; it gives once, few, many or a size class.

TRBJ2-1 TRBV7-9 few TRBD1 CASSRGQVPNEQFF TGTGCCAGCAGCCGGGGACAGGTCCCTAATGAGCAGTTCTTC
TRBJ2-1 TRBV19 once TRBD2 CASSPRTSYNEQFF TGTGCCAGTAGTCCCAGGACTAGCTACAATGAGCAGTTCTTC
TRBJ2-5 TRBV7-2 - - CASSLSGTQETQYF TGTGCCAGCAGCTTATCCGGGACACAAGAGACCCAGTACTTC
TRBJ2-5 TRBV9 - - CASSVGLGWETQYF TGTGCCAGCAGCGTAGGGCTGGGCTGGGAGACCCAGTACTTC
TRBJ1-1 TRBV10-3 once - CAISESKGTTTEAFF TGTGCCATCAGTGAGTCGAAGGGGACGACCACTGAAGCTTTCTTT
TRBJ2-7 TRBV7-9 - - CASSPLAGEQYF TGTGCCAGCAGCCCCCTAGCCGGCGAGCAGTACTTC
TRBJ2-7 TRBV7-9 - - CASSFDRAGEQYF TGTGCCAGCAGCTTCGACAGGGCGGGGGAGCAGTACTTC
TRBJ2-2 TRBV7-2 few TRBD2 CASGTGGRTGELFF TGTGCCAGCGGAACGGGAGGGAGAACCGGGGAGCTGTTTTTT
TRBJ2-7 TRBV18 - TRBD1 CASSLTGGAWNEQYF TGTGCCAGCTCGCTGACAGGGGGCGCATGGAACGAGCAGTACTTC
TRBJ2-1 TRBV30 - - CACSGTYNEQFF TGTGCCTGTTCCGGGACCTACAATGAGCAGTTCTTC
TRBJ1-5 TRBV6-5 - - CASSPNYSNQPQHF TGTGCCAGCAGTCCGAACTATAGCAATCAGCCCCAGCATTTT
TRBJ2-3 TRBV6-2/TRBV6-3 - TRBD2 CASSYRAGDTDTQYF TGTGCCAGCAGTTATAGAGCGGGGGACACAGATACGCAGTATTTT
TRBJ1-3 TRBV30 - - CAWSLTGSGNTIYF TGTGCCTGGAGTTTGACAGGCTCTGGAAACACCATATATTTT
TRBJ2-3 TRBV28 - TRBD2 CASSFSGRSTDTQYF TGTGCCAGCAGTTTTAGCGGGAGAAGCACAGATACGCAGTATTTT
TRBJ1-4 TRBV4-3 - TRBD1 CASSPHWGGTANEKLFF TGCGCCAGCAGCCCCCACTGGGGGGGGACAGCTAATGAAAAACTGTTTTTT
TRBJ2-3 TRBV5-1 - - CASSLVGLGTDTQYF TGCGCCAGCAGCTTGGTAGGTTTGGGGACAGATACGCAGTATTTT
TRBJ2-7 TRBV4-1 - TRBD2 CASSQEWREGYEQYF TGCGCCAGCAGCCAAGAATGGCGGGAGGGCTACGAGCAGTACTTC
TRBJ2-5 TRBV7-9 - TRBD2 CASSPTLGLAGGETQYF TGTGCCAGCAGCCCGACCTTAGGACTAGCGGGAGGGGAGACCCAGTACTTC
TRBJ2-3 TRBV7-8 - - CASSTGQGVLAANTDTQYF TGTGCCAGCAGCACGGGACAGGGCGTACTAGCGGCGAACACAGATACGCAGTATTTT
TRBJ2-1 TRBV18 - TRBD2 CASSPPTSGRFYNEQFF TGTGCCAGCTCACCACCGACTAGCGGGAGGTTCTACAATGAGCAGTTCTTC
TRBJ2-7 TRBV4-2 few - CASSAQSGRGYEQYF TGTGCCAGCAGCGCGCAATCCGGAAGGGGTTACGAGCAGTACTTC
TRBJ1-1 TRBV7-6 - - CASSLVLNTEAFF TGTGCCAGCAGCTTAGTTTTGAACACTGAAGCTTTCTTT
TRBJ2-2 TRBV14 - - CASSQDASLPTGELFF TGTGCCAGCAGCCAAGACGCCTCCCTGCCCACCGGGGAGCTGTTTTTT
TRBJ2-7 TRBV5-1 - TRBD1 CASSLEASGGSYEQYF TGCGCCAGCAGCTTGGAGGCCTCAGGGGGCTCCTACGAGCAGTACTTC
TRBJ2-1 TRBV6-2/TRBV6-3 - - CASSTDPVRSEQFF TGTGCCAGCAGTACAGACCCCGTGCGGTCTGAGCAGTTCTTC
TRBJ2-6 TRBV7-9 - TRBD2 CASRHPGLAGAQGANVLTF TGTGCCAGCAGACACCCGGGACTAGCGGGAGCCCAGGGGGCCAACGTCCTGACTTTC
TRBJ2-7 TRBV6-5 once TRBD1 CASSQDRGGSYEQYF TGTGCCAGCAGCCAAGACAGGGGGGGGTCCTACGAGCAGTACTTC
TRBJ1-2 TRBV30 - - CAWSHGAGGYTF TGTGCCTGGAGTCACGGGGCTGGAGGCTACACCTTC
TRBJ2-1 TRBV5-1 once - CASSPGLTLYNEQFF TGCGCCAGCAGCCCCGGACTAACCCTCTACAATGAGCAGTTCTTC
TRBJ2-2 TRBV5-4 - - CASSYRLQARNTGELFF TGTGCCAGCAGCTATAGATTACAGGCGAGGAACACCGGGGAGCTGTTTTTT
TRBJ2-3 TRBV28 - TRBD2 CASSPLAVTDTQYF TGTGCCAGCAGTCCCCTAGCGGTCACAGATACGCAGTATTTT
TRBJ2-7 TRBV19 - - CASGSLSANKDEQYF TGTGCCAGCGGAAGCCTTTCTGCAAACAAGGACGAGCAGTACTTC
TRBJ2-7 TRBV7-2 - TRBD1 CASSSRRTGFYEQYF TGTGCCAGCAGCTCCCGGAGGACAGGGTTCTACGAGCAGTACTTC
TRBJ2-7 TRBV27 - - CASSLSGLGSYEQYF TGTGCCAGCAGTTTATCGGGGCTAGGCTCCTACGAGCAGTACTTC
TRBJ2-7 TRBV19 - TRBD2 CASSMRLAGGPRSYEQYF TGTGCCAGTAGTATGCGGCTAGCGGGAGGGCCCCGCTCCTACGAGCAGTACTTC
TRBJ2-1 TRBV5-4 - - CASSLASVSRMEQFF TGTGCCAGCAGCTTGGCCAGCGTGAGTCGGATGGAGCAGTTCTTC
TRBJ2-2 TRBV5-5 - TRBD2 CASSLVVAGGITGELFF TGTGCCAGCAGCTTGGTTGTAGCGGGAGGTATCACCGGGGAGCTGTTTTTT
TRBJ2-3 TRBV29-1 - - CSVVSSGDTQYF TGCAGCGTTGTGAGTAGCGGAGATACGCAGTATTTT
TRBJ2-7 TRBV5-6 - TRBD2 CASSLTGLAVYEQYF TGTGCCAGCAGCTTGACGGGACTAGCGGTCTACGAGCAGTACTTC
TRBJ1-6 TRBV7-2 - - CASSFFGRTINSPLHF TGTGCCAGCAGCTTCTTTGGACGGACGATCAATTCACCCCTCCACTTT
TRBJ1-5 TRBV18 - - CASSPALNQPQHF TGTGCCAGCTCACCTGCCCTGAATCAGCCCCAGCATTTT
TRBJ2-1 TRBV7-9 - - CASSAPGDGNEQFF TGTGCCAGCAGCGCACCAGGGGATGGTAATGAGCAGTTCTTC
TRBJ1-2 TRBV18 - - CASSPPSERGYTF TGTGCCAGCTCACCCCCCTCGGAGCGAGGCTACACCTTC
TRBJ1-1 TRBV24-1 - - CATSDLRGGAFF TGTGCCACCAGTGATTTAAGGGGGGGGGCTTTCTTT
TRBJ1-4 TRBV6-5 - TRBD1 CASRSGQGQGKLFF TGTGCCAGCAGATCCGGACAGGGCCAGGGAAAACTGTTTTTT
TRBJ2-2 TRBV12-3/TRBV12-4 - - CASSPYDTGELFF TGTGCCAGCAGCCCCTACGACACCGGGGAGCTGTTTTTT
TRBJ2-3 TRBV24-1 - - CATSDQNGATDTQYF TGTGCCACCAGTGACCAGAACGGGGCCACAGATACGCAGTATTTT
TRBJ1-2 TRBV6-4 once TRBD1 CASSGRQGIANYGYTF TGTGCCAGCAGTGGGAGACAGGGGATAGCTAACTATGGCTACACCTTC
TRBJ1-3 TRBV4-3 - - CASSQDEYKSSGNTIYF TGCGCCAGCAGCCAAGATGAGTATAAGAGCTCTGGAAACACCATATATTTT
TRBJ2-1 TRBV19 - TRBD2 CASSIEASGLLEQFF TGTGCCAGTAGTATAGAGGCTAGCGGGCTTCTTGAGCAGTTCTTC
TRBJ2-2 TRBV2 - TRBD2 CASSVAGGVTGELFF TGTGCCAGCAGTGTGGCGGGAGGAGTGACCGGGGAGCTGTTTTTT
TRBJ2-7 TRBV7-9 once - CASSFGRPEIYEQYF TGTGCCAGCAGCTTCGGCAGGCCAGAAATCTACGAGCAGTACTTC
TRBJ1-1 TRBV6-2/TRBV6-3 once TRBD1 CASSRTPGGTEAFF TGTGCCAGCAGCCGCACCCCAGGGGGAACTGAAGCTTTCTTT
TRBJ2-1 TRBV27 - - CASSFSGGYEQFF TGTGCCAGCAGTTTCTCAGGGGGGTATGAGCAGTTCTTC